Given below is one T cell receptor (beta chain) in context. The antigen remains unidentified. This sample was included in a study of CD8 T cells in Susac syndrome. Study findings and constraints: Only a relatively small number of individuals were included in the TCR sequencing and HLA analysis.

The germline V gene has CDR1 SGHAT and CDR2 FQNNGV. This CDR3 contains 14 residues. The V end lost 5 bases, the J end lost 5 bases, and 12 bases lay between the germline ends. The RNA, roughly 0.45 to 1 ug, was put through reverse transcription using random hexamers. From the immunoSEQ multiplex PCR reads, TCRdb called clonotypes with MiXCR, one entry per CDR3 protein. This table has about 85,000 distinct CDR3 sequences, approximately 95% appearing once. The sequenced sample was CD8+ T cells from PBMCs. This chain links TRBV11-2 with TRBJ2-2; D not certain. This TCR was recovered from a human donor with Susac syndrome. The chain's CDR3 is CASSPTTTTGELFF. CDR3 in DNA: TGTGCCAGCAGCCCAACCACCACAACCGGGGAGCTGTTTTTT.